This section outlines one T cell receptor beta chain sequence together with its context. Antigen: not known. These data originate in a study of cytomegalovirus exposure and HLA in healthy donors. As for the study in general: There were some 400 genotyped donors. Of these, roughly 80% fell in the genetic ancestry cluster associated with self-reported Caucasian donors. Study-wide results and limits: CMV serostatus alone was available as immune exposure information. Analyses of presence and absence presupposed an approximately uniform sequencing depth across donors. A later look showed TCR association rates differing by HLA locus, highest for DRB1 and lowest for HLA-C.

Both 60 Vbeta primers and 13 Jbeta primers went into the PCR. The assay was immunoSEQ multiplex PCR, and TCRdb's table has in-frame clones only and misses some. The sample includes fewer than 110,000 clones, more than 65% of them seen just once. Input material: PBMCs. The TCR sequence derives from a male donor in good health and CMV-seronegative.

For the CDR3, the DNA is TGTGCCAGCAGCCACCAGGGGAGTGAAGCTTTCTTT. It is translated as CASSHQGSEAFF. The chain couples TRBV7-8 to TRBJ1-1, with a possible D match to TRBD1 (6 bases). The germline V gene encodes CDR1 SGHVS and CDR2 FQNEAQ. The CDR3 extends over 12 amino acids. V lost 5 bases and J lost 7, with 11 bases in between.